This T cell receptor (beta chain) was sequenced in a study of blood T cell repertoires in COVID-19. Whole-study context: The United States, Italy and Spain supplied acute and convalescent COVID-19 samples. Sample material is recorded as cDNA or gDNA derived from T cells, B-cell-depleted T cells, or PBMCs.

Only in-frame clones appear in the TCRdb table, and some are missing; sequencing was by immunoSEQ multiplex PCR. The profile shows 200,000 to 250,000 clones, roughly 80% of them singletons. Germline V gene sequence: CDR1 SGHTA, CDR2 FQGNSA. The CDR3 loop spans 16 amino acids. V was shortened by 4 bases and J by 4 bases, with 18 bases between the two germline ends. Sequencing input: peripheral blood. V usage is TRBV7-2 and J usage is TRBJ2-3; tentative D call: TRBD1 (5 bases). This sequence was found in a woman between 25 and 40 years old who had recovered from COVID-19. The CDR3 DNA follows: TGTGCCAGCAGCTGGGTTAGGATCAGGGTCCCAGATACGCAGTATTTT. This codes for CASSWVRIRVPDTQYF. The full variable domain, in which reference TRBV7-2 and TRBJ2-3 provide the parts outside the CDR3, is GAGVSQSPSNKVTEKGKDVELRCDPISGHTALYWYRQSLGQGLEFLIYFQGNSAPDKSGLPSDRFSAERTGGSVSTLTIQRTQQEDSAVYLCASSWVRIRVPDTQYFGPGTRLTVL.